The entry below describes one TCR beta chain. The data were taken from a study of blood T cell repertoires in COVID-19. For the study at large: There were acute and convalescent COVID-19 samples, and they came from the United States, Italy and Spain. Sources were T cells, B-cell-depleted T cells, or PBMCs; the material itself was cDNA or gDNA.

Seattle patient enrollment occurred during active infection, with longitudinal follow-up thereafter. The J segment lost 8 bases and the V segment lost 4 bases, leaving 6 bases of the junction unmatched. The CDR3 runs 15 residues. Germline lookup yields CDR1 KGHDR and CDR2 SFDVKD. Per the original data handling: Amplification of reference gene primers was used by the study to estimate nucleated cell counts. Here immunoSEQ multiplex PCR was the method, and the copy in TCRdb shows in-frame clones only, minus some. V and J calls and clone size are as listed in that table; D and trimming were resolved from the DNA. The sample holds some 260,000 clones, 70% to 90% seen once.

The sequence was collected from a woman in her 30s with COVID-19, enrolled during active disease. V is TRBV24-1 and J is TRBJ1-4; 10 bases are shared with TRBD1. The sequenced sample consisted of peripheral blood. The CDR3 nucleotides read TGTGCCACCAGTGACCCTCGACAGGGGGCCGAAAAACTGTTTTTT. Its protein is CATSDPRQGAEKLFF.